The subject of this entry is one T cell receptor beta chain. The authors' processing: Reference gene primer amplification yielded estimated nucleated cell counts. Data came from immunoSEQ multiplex PCR; TCRdb stores just in-frame clones and leaves some out. D and trimming were read from the DNA, whereas the V and J calls and clone size are those reported in that table. The table lists 280,000 or so clones, more than 75% of them singletons. The V segment lost 0 bases and the J segment 3 bases; nucleotides outside the gene matches: 5. CDR3 length: 15 residues. The germline V gene has CDR1 MNHEY and CDR2 SVGAGI. These data belong to a study of blood T cell repertoires in COVID-19. Study information: The United States, Italy and Spain provided the acute and convalescent COVID-19 samples. From T cells, B-cell-depleted T cells, or PBMCs came the material, which was cDNA or gDNA.

The chain recombines TRBV6-5 with TRBJ2-7; 7 positions agree with TRBD2. The material sequenced was peripheral blood. This clonotype originated in a woman younger than 45 who had recovered from COVID-19. The CDR3 spells CASSYSRGSVYEQYF. The CDR3 DNA sequence: TGTGCCAGCAGTTACTCGCGGGGGTCGGTCTACGAGCAGTACTTC.